This T cell receptor (beta chain) was recovered during a study of T-cell memory formation after mild COVID-19. Turning to the study itself: Each donor largely had its own TCR clusters.

Study-level results: There was a balanced CD4/CD8 profile in clones contracting day 15 to 85, and later expanders leaned CD4+.

The table lists this clonotype with many counts. Its antigen is still unknown. TCRdb independently ran MiXCR on the 5' RACE reads; one entry per CDR3 protein. Of some 310,000 distinct CDR3 sequences in the sample, 20% are singletons; the top ten hold over 20%. Trimming removed 4 bases from V and 5 bases from J; junction bases left unmatched: 7. CDR3 length: 15 residues. The V gene's germline CDR1 is DFQATT and CDR2 SNEGSKA (reference sequence). The specimen sequenced was PBMCs or a T cell subset sorted from them (not recorded which). This chain links TRBV20-1 with TRBJ2-1; 11 positions agree with TRBD2. The source of this sequence is a man younger than 30 who had mild COVID-19 (a few samples of this study predate the infection). Cell type and time point are not known. The CDR3 is CSATIAGGNNNEQFF. CDR3 sequence (DNA): TGCAGTGCTACCATAGCGGGGGGGAACAACAATGAGCAGTTCTTC.